The 16 T cell receptor beta chains listed next were all sequenced from one sample in a study of shared clonotypes between healthy human individuals. Assay: immunoSEQ multiplex PCR; the TCRdb copy retains only in-frame clones and omits some. Of about 1 million clones listed, roughly 75% are singletons. Sequenced input: memory CD4+ T cells sorted from blood. As to subset: CD45RA-negative fraction. The receptor source for this set is a man younger than 35 in good health.

V and J are TRBV28 and TRBJ1-5; tentative D call: TRBD1 (6 bases). Germline V lookup: CDR1 MDHEN, CDR2 SYDVKM. The CDR3 is 15 amino acids. V lost 5 bases to trimming and J lost 8 bases, with 19 bases between them. The DNA for the CDR3 is TGTGCCAGCAGTAAAGAAGGCAGGGGTCTAGAGCCCCAGCATTTT. This encodes CASSKEGRGLEPQHF.

The chain has TRBV4-1 and TRBJ1-2, with TRBD1 identical over 12 bases. After removal of 4 bases from V and 7 bases from J, the junction contained 10 bases not matched to a gene. The germline gives CDR1 MGHRA, CDR2 YSYEKL. The CDR3 totals 16 residues. The CDR3 here is CASSPARDRGLGGYTF. For the CDR3, the DNA is TGCGCCAGCAGCCCGGCGAGGGACAGGGGGCTGGGTGGCTACACCTTC.

As regards this clone: The sample contains more than one DNA sequence encoding this CDR3. The chain couples TRBV6-5 to TRBJ2-7; D is ambiguous. This CDR3 is built from 11 residues. V lost 4 bases, J lost 4 bases, and 5 bases lay in between. The germline V gene encodes CDR1 MNHEY and CDR2 SVGAGI. This chain's CDR3 is CASSSLYEQYF. Here the CDR3 DNA reads TGTGCCAGCAGTTCACTTTACGAGCAGTACTTC.

The chain uses TRBV30 and TRBJ2-1; no clear D. This CDR3 is 11 amino acids long. From germline, CDR1 is GTSNPN and CDR2 SVGIG (reference sequence). Deletions cut 4 bases from V and 6 bases from J, with 7 bases between. The CDR3 DNA reads TGTGCCTGGAAGGCCCGCAATGAGCAGTTCTTC. It translates to CAWKARNEQFF.

The chain combines TRBV6-5 with TRBJ2-3, with unresolved D. Germline CDR1 is MNHEY and CDR2 is SVGAGI. Trimming removed 6 bases at V and 2 bases at J, with 9 bases between. There are 13 residues in the CDR3. CDR3 coding DNA: TGTGCCAGCAGGCGGTATAACACAGATACGCAGTATTTT. Its protein product is CASRRYNTDTQYF.

As concerns this clone: This may stem from a read error, because a much larger clone lies one nucleotide away. This sample also contains other DNA sequences that code for the same CDR3. V is TRBV5-6 and J is TRBJ2-7; 8 bases line up with TRBD2. V shed 0 bases, J shed 2 bases, and the junction held 4 bases outside the gene matches. CDR1 SGHDT and CDR2 YYEEEE come from the germline V gene. This CDR3 has 15 residues. In DNA form, the CDR3 reads TGTGCCAGCAGCTTGGGGGCGGGAGGCCCCTACGAGCAGTACTTC. It specifies CASSLGAGGPYEQYF.

CDR3 protein: CASSLRGRDGAFF. CDR3 bases: TGTGCCAGCAGCTTGAGGGGGCGGGATGGGGCTTTCTTT. The chain carries TRBV11-2 and TRBJ1-1; 7 bases fit TRBD1. CDR3 length: 13 amino acids. CDR1 and CDR2 (germline): SGHAT, FQNNGV. V shed 3 bases, J shed 11 bases, and the junction held 9 bases outside the gene matches.

The chain combines TRBV6-6 with TRBJ1-1; D remains ambiguous. CDR3 length: 11 amino acids. Looked up from germline, CDR1 is MNHNY and CDR2 is SVGAGI (reference sequence). Trimming removed 6 bases from V and 5 bases from J, with 7 bases in between. CDR3 coding DNA: TGTGCCAGCAGACCGACGACTGAAGCTTTCTTT. This sequence encodes CASRPTTEAFF.

The rearrangement uses TRBV10-1 and TRBJ2-2; TRBD2 matches at 12 bases. The germline V gene encodes CDR1 WNHNN and CDR2 SYGVQD (reference sequence). The V gene end was trimmed by 2 bases and the J gene end by 6 bases; junction bases not matched to a gene: 7. This CDR3 is built from 17 residues. This chain's CDR3 is CASSERRLAGVPGELFF. The CDR3 nucleotides read TGCGCCAGCAGTGAGCGTCGACTAGCGGGAGTACCCGGGGAGCTGTTTTTT.

The rearrangement uses TRBV28 and TRBJ1-4; TRBD1 might be the D (5 bases). Trimming took 2 bases from V and 9 from J, leaving 13 bases between them. The CDR3 has 14 residues. Germline CDR1 reads MDHEN; CDR2 reads SYDVKM. The DNA of the CDR3 is TGTGCCAGCAGTTTAACGCAGGGATCAAAAAAACTGTTTTTT. Encoded protein: CASSLTQGSKKLFF.

The V call is TRBV6-5, the J call TRBJ1-4, with a possible D match to TRBD1 (6 bases). Germline V gene lookup returns CDR1 MNHEY and CDR2 SVGAGI. The V end was cut by 5 bases, the J end by 4 bases, with 11 bases between. The CDR3 has 14 residues. The chain's CDR3 is CASSKGGGNEKLFF. In DNA, the CDR3 is TGTGCCAGCAGTAAAGGGGGAGGTAATGAAAAACTGTTTTTT.

The chain combines TRBV5-1 with TRBJ2-7; possibly TRBD2 for D (7 bases). The CDR3 runs 15 residues. V shed 4 bases and J shed 3 bases, with 17 bases lying between them. Germline CDR1 and CDR2: SGHRS and YFSETQ. The CDR3 is CASSLLGGVGYEQYF. In nucleotides, the CDR3 is TGCGCCAGCAGCCTCTTAGGGGGGGTAGGCTACGAGCAGTACTTC.

This clone was observed a single time. The gene calls are TRBV6-5 and TRBJ2-5; no clear D gene. Germline V gene lookup returns CDR1 MNHEY and CDR2 SVGAGI. V gave up 2 bases and J gave up 7 bases, with 11 bases separating them. CDR3 length: 13 residues. The CDR3 here is CASSYGSLGTQYF. The CDR3 bases are TGTGCCAGCAGTTACGGTAGTTTGGGGACCCAGTACTTC.

This sequence joins TRBV6-5 and TRBJ1-6; D remains unclear. The CDR3 has 14 amino acids. Germline V CDR1 and CDR2: MNHEY, SVGAGI. V lost 5 bases and J 3 bases, leaving 8 bases between the germline ends. CDR3 DNA: TGTGCCAGCAGTCGAGAATTCTATAATTCACCCCTCCACTTT. This sequence encodes CASSREFYNSPLHF.

V usage is TRBV28 and J usage is TRBJ2-7, with TRBD1 identical over 9 bases. Germline V gives CDR1 MDHEN, CDR2 SYDVKM. With V trimmed by 7 bases and J by 3 bases, 7 bases remained unmatched. The CDR3 length is 14 residues. The CDR3 nucleotides read TGTGCCAGCACCCGGGACAGGGACTACTACGAGCAGTACTTC. The encoded protein is CASTRDRDYYEQYF.

For this clone: A junction boundary mismatches the germline segment, possibly from a read error. The chain joins TRBV7-7 to TRBJ2-5, with 7 bases matching TRBD1. This CDR3 is 15 amino acids long. CDR1 and CDR2 (germline): SSHAT, FNYEAQ (reference sequence). The CDR3 DNA is TGTGCTAGCAGCCTAGACGACAGGGACCAAGAGACCCAGTACTTC. Amino acids: CASSLDDRDQETQYF. The full variable domain, rest sourced from reference TRBV7-7 and TRBJ2-5, is GAGVSQSPRYKVTKRGQDVTLRCDPISSHATLYWYQQALGQGPEFLTYFNYEAQPDKSGLPSDRFSAERPEGSISTLTIQRTEQRDSAMYRCASSLDDRDQETQYFGPGTRLLVL.